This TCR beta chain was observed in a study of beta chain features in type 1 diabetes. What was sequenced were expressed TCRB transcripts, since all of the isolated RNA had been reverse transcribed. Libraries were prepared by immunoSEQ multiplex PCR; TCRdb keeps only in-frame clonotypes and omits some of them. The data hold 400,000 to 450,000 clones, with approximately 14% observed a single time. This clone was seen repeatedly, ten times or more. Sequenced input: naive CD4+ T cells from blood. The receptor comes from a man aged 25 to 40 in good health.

CDR3 sequence (DNA): TGTGCCATCAGTGAAAAGGTCACAGCGAACACCGGGGAGCTGTTTTTT. This translates into CAISEKVTANTGELFF. The chain has TRBV10-3 and TRBJ2-2; D is undetermined. V lost 3 bases to trimming and J lost 0 bases, with 11 bases between them. This CDR3 is 16 amino acids long. Germline CDR1 reads ENHRY; CDR2 reads SYGVKD.